Following are 13 T cell receptor beta chains from one sample sequenced in a study of OX40 agonist ivuxolimab in advanced cancers. TCRdb keeps only in-frame clones here, not all; method: immunoSEQ multiplex PCR. This sample has about 87,000 clones, with 80% to 90% found just once. Sequencing used CD4+ or CD8+ T cells sorted from blood, obtained in a trial of the OX40 agonist ivuxolimab. These receptors all come from an adult with an advanced solid tumor such as melanoma, head and neck, liver or kidney cancer.

J is TRBJ2-5 and V is TRBV18; 10 positions match TRBD1. The CDR3 sequence is 18 residues long. Trimming removed 3 bases from V and 5 bases from J; junction bases left unmatched: 15. Germline CDR1 KGHSH, CDR2 LQKENI. CDR3 sequence: CASSPSGQGVSLGETQYF. The DNA of the CDR3 is TGTGCCAGCTCACCGAGCGGACAGGGGGTTAGCCTCGGCGAGACCCAGTACTTC. Looking up the rest from reference TRBV18 and TRBJ2-5 gives the full variable domain: NAGVMQNPRHLVRRRGQEARLRCSPMKGHSHVYWYRQLPEEGLKFMVYLQKENIIDESGMPKERFSAEFPKEGPSILRIQQVVRGDSAAYFCASSPSGQGVSLGETQYFGPGTRLLVL.

The chain joins TRBV5-4 to TRBJ1-1, with TRBD1 matching over 10 bases. CDR3 size: 12 residues. Germline CDR1 reads SGHNT; CDR2 reads YYREEE (reference sequence). Trimming at V came to 3 bases and at J to 11 bases, leaving 4 bases not matched to a gene. The DNA for the CDR3 is TGTGCCAGCAGCTGGGACAGGGGTTCGGCTTTCTTT. Residues: CASSWDRGSAFF. Looking up the rest from reference TRBV5-4 and TRBJ1-1 gives the full variable domain: ETGVTQSPTHLIKTRGQQVTLRCSSQSGHNTVSWYQQALGQGPQFIFQYYREEENGRGNFPPRFSGLQFPNYSSELNVNALELDDSALYLCASSWDRGSAFFGQGTRLTVV.

This chain joins TRBV18 and TRBJ2-3; D remains ambiguous. Trimming removed 0 bases from V and 1 base from J, with 11 bases in between. This CDR3 region has 16 residues. Germline V gene data show CDR1 as KGHSH and CDR2 as LQKENI. The CDR3 DNA is TGTGCCAGCTCACCACCGGGCCCCGAGCGCACAGATACGCAGTATTTT. It is translated as CASSPPGPERTDTQYF.

The chain uses TRBV11-2 and TRBJ2-3; D perhaps matches TRBD1 (6 bases). Between the trimmed V and J ends, which lost 5 bases and 1 base, there was a span of 13 bases. There are 15 residues in the CDR3. Germline loops: CDR1 SGHAT, CDR2 FQNNGV. In DNA, the CDR3 is TGTGCCAGCAGCCCGCACAGGGACCGCACAGATACGCAGTATTTT. Encoded protein: CASSPHRDRTDTQYF.

The chain employs TRBV1 and TRBJ2-1; the D call in the table, TRBD2, was not verified against the DNA. TRBV1 is labeled a pseudogene. This CDR3 region has 13 residues. The CDR3 spells CTSSHPRDNEQFF. In nucleotides, the CDR3 is TGCACCAGCAGCCACCCGCGGGACAATGAGCAGTTCTTC.

J is TRBJ2-1 and V is TRBV9, with unresolved D. Deletions cut 0 bases from V and 3 bases from J, with 13 bases between. The CDR3 is 16 residues long. The V gene's germline CDR1 is SGDLS and CDR2 YYNGEE. This CDR3 reads CASSVVSAGVYNEQFF. DNA of the CDR3: TGTGCCAGCAGCGTAGTCTCGGCAGGAGTCTACAATGAGCAGTTCTTC.

The V call is TRBV6-1, the J call TRBJ2-1, with a possible D match to TRBD2 (6 bases). Germline V CDR1 and CDR2: MNHNS, SASEGT. The V gene lost 1 base and the J gene lost 4 bases, with 11 bases spanning the gap. The CDR3 runs to 15 residues. CDR3 loop: CASSEGGAGYNEQFF. CDR3 coding DNA: TGTGCCAGCAGTGAAGGCGGAGCGGGTTACAATGAGCAGTTCTTC.

The CDR3, as DNA: TGTGCCAGCAGCCCCCCATCGGGCCTCAATGAGCAGTTCTTC. Its translation: CASSPPSGLNEQFF. V and J are TRBV11-2 and TRBJ2-1; D uncertain. V was pared by 5 bases and J by 6 bases, with 14 bases between. CDR3 length: 14 amino acids. Germline V gene data show CDR1 as SGHAT and CDR2 as FQNNGV. The full variable domain, its missing parts supplied by reference TRBV11-2 and TRBJ2-1, is EAGVAQSPRYKIIEKRQSVAFWCNPISGHATLYWYQQILGQGPKLLIQFQNNGVVDDSQLPKDRFSAERLKGVDSTLKIQPAKLEDSAVYLCASSPPSGLNEQFFGPGTRLTVL.

This rearrangement joins TRBV9 to TRBJ2-6, with 8 positions matching TRBD1. This CDR3 spans 16 amino acids. Per the germline V gene, CDR1 is SGDLS and CDR2 is YYNGEE. The V and J ends lost 0 bases and 5 bases, in that order; junction bases with no gene match: 4. The CDR3 DNA reads as TGTGCCAGCAGCGTAGGACAGGGGAATAGGGCCAACGTCCTGACTTTC. Residues: CASSVGQGNRANVLTF.

The V call is TRBV30, the J call TRBJ2-2, with D uncertain. The CDR3 loop spans 14 amino acids. V was pared by 3 bases and J by 4 bases, with 12 bases between. CDR1 and CDR2 (germline): GTSNPN, SVGIG (reference sequence). The CDR3 here is CAWRPSALTGELFF. The CDR3 DNA reads as TGTGCCTGGAGGCCAAGTGCTCTCACCGGGGAGCTGTTTTTT.

Points on this clone: The identical CDR3 is also encoded by other nucleotide sequences in the sample. J is TRBJ1-1 and V is TRBV7-2, with unresolved D. The CDR3 is 15 amino acids. The V gene's germline CDR1 is SGHTA and CDR2 FQGNSA. The V end was cut by 3 bases, the J end by 1 base, with 12 bases between. The CDR3 is CASSLYGGGNTEAFF. The CDR3 DNA follows: TGTGCCAGCAGCTTGTACGGAGGAGGGAACACTGAAGCTTTCTTT.

This chain uses TRBV9 with TRBJ1-4; D unclear. Looked up from germline, CDR1 is SGDLS and CDR2 is YYNGEE. V lost 0 bases and J lost 5, with 11 bases in between. The CDR3 has 15 amino acids. The CDR3 DNA follows: TGTGCCAGCAGCGTAGGGGAGGGTGGGAATGAAAAACTGTTTTTT. Protein sequence: CASSVGEGGNEKLFF.

The gene calls are TRBV5-4 and TRBJ1-1; the D gene is possibly TRBD1 (5 bases). Germline CDR1 is SGHNT and CDR2 is YYREEE (reference sequence). The CDR3 totals 15 residues. The V end was cut by 0 bases, the J end by 2 bases, with 11 bases between. CDR3 sequence reads: CASSLASRENTEAFF. For the CDR3, the DNA is TGTGCCAGCAGCTTGGCCAGCAGGGAAAACACTGAAGCTTTCTTT.